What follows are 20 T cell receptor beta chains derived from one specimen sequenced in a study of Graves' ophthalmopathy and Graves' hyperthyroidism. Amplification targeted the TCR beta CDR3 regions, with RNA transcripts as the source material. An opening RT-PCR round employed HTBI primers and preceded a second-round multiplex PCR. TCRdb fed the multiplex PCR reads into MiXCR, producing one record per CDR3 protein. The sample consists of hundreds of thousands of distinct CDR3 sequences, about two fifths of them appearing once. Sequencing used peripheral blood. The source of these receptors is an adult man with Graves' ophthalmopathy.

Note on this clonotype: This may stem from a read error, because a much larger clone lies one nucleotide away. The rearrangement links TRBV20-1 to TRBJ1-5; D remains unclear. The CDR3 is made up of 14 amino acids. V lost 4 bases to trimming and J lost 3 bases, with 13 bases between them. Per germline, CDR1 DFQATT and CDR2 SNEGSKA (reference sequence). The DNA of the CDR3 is TGCAGTGCTATAGCACAGAGCACCAATCAGCCCCAGCATTTT. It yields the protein CSAIAQSTNQPQHF.

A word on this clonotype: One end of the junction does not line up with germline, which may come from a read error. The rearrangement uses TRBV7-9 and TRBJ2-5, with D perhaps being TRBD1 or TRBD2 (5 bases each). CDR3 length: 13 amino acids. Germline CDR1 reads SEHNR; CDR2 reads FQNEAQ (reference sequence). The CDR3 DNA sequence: TGTGCCAGCAGCCTAGCCGAGGGGCAGGGCCTGGACTTC. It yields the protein CASSLAEGQGLDF.

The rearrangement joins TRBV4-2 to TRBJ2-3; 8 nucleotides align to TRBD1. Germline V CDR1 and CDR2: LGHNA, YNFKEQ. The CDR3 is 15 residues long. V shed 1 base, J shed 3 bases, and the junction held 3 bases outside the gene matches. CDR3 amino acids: CASSQVRGQTDTQYF. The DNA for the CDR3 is TGTGCCAGCAGCCAAGTCAGGGGGCAGACAGATACGCAGTATTTT.

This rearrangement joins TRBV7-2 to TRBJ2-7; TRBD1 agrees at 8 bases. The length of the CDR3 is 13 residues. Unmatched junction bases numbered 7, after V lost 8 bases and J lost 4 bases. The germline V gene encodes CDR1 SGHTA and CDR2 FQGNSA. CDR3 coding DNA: TGTGCCAGCCGCGAGACAGGGGCGTACGAGCAGTACTTC. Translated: CASRETGAYEQYF.

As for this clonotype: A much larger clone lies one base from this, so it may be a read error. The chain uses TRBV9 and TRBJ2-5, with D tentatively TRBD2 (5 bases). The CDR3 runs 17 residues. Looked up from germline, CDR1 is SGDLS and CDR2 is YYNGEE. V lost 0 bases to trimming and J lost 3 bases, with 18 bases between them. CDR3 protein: CASSVVCSSEEEETQYF. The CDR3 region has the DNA TGTGCCAGCAGCGTAGTTTGCTCTTCGGAGGAGGAAGAGACCCAGTACTTC.

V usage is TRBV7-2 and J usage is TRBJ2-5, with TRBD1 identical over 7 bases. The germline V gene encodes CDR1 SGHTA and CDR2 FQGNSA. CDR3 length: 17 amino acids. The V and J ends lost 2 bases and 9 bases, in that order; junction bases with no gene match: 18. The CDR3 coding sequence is TGTGCCAGCAGCTTAACGTTCGGACAGGACGCGAATCAGCCCCAGTACTTC. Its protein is CASSLTFGQDANQPQYF.

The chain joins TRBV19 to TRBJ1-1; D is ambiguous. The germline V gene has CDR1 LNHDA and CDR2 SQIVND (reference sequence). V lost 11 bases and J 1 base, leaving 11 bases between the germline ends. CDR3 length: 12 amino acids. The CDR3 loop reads CAWREWNTEAFF. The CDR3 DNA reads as TGTGCCTGGAGGGAATGGAACACTGAAGCTTTCTTT.

CDR3 bases: TGTGCCAGCAGCCAAGAAGACAGGGGGCGCTCGGCGACCCAGTACTTC. Amino acids: CASSQEDRGRSATQYF. The chain combines TRBV7-8 with TRBJ2-5, with 10 bases lining up with TRBD1. Germline assignment: CDR1 SGHVS and CDR2 FQNEAQ. V lost 5 bases to trimming and J lost 7 bases; unmatched junction nucleotides: 13. This CDR3 contains 16 residues.

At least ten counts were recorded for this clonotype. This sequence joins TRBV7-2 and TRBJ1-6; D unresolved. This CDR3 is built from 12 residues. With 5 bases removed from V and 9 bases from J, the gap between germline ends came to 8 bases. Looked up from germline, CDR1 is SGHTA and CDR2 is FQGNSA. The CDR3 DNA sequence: TGTGCCAGCAGCACCCCCCCTTCACCCCTCCACTTT. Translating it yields CASSTPPSPLHF.

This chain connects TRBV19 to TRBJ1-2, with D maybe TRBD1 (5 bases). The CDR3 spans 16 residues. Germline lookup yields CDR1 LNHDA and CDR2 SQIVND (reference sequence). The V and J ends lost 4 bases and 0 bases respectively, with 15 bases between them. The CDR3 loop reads CASSREWDPSNYGYTF. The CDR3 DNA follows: TGTGCCAGTAGTAGGGAGTGGGACCCGTCTAACTATGGCTACACCTTC.

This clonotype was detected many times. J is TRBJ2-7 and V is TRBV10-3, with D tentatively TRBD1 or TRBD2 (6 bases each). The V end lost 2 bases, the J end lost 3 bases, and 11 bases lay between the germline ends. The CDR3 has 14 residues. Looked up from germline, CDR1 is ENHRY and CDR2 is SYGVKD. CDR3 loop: CAISEGGGGYEQYF. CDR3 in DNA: TGTGCCATCAGTGAGGGTGGAGGGGGCTACGAGCAGTACTTC.

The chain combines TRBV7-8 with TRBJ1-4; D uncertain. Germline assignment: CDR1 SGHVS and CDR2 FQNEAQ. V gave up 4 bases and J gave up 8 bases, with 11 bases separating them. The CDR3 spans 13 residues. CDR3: CASSSTAGEKLFF. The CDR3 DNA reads TGTGCCAGCAGCTCGACGGCGGGGGAAAAACTGTTTTTT.

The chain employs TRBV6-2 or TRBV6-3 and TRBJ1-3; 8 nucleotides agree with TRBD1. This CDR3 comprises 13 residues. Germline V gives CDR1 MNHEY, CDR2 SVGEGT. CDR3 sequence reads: CASTGVSGNTIYF. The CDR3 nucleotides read TGTGCTTCGACAGGGGTCTCTGGAAACACCATATATTTT.

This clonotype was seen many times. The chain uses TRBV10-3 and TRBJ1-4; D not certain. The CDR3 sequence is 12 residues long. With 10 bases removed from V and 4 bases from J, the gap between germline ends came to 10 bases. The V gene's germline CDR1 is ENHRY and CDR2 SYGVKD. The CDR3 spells CASDSYNEKLFF. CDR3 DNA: TGTGCCAGCGACTCCTATAATGAAAAACTGTTTTTT.

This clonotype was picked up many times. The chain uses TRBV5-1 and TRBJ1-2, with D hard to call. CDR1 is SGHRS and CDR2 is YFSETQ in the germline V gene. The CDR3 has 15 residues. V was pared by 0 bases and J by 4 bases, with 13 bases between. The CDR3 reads CASSLEPSNSYGYTF. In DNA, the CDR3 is TGCGCCAGCAGCTTGGAACCCTCTAACTCCTATGGCTACACCTTC.

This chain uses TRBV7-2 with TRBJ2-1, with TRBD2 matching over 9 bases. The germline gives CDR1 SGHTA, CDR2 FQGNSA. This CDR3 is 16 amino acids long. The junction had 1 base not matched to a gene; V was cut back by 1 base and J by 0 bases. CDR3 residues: CASSLDSGSSYNEQFF. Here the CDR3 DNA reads TGTGCCAGCAGCTTAGATAGCGGGAGCTCCTACAATGAGCAGTTCTTC.

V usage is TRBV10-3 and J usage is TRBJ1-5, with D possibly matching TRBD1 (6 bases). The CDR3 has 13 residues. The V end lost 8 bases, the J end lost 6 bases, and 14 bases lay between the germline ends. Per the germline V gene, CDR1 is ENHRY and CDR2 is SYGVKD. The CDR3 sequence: CAISGARGQPQHF. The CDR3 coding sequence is TGTGCCATCTCCGGGGCCAGGGGTCAGCCCCAGCATTTT.

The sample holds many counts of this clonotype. Written as DNA, the CDR3 is TGTGCCAGCAGCTTATTCTTGCCCAGGGGTGGAAACACCATATATTTT. Translating it yields CASSLFLPRGGNTIYF. The J gene is TRBJ1-3, the V gene TRBV7-8; TRBD1 is a possible D gene (6 bases). Trimming removed 2 bases at V and 3 bases at J, with 14 bases between. The length of the CDR3 is 16 residues. Germline values: CDR1 SGHVS, CDR2 FQNEAQ.

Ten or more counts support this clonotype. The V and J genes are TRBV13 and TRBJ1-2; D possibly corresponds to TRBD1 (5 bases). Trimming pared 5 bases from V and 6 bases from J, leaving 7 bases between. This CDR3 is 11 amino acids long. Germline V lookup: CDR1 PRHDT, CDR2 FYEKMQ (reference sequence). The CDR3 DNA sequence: TGTGCCAGCAGCGGACACGATGGCTACACCTTC. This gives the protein CASSGHDGYTF.

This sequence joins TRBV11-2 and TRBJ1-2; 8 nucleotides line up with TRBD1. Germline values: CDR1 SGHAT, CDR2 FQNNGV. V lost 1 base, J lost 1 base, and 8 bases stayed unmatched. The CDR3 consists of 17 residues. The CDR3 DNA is TGTGCCAGCAGCTTAGGTCTAGGGACAGGAGTTAACTATGGCTACACCTTC. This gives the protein CASSLGLGTGVNYGYTF.